These 17 T cell receptor beta chains share one sample of origin, sequenced in a study of T cell repertoires in cytomegalovirus infection. Each CDR3 protein is one row after TCRdb ran MiXCR on the reads. The sample holds 310,000 or so distinct CDR3 sequences; 25% are singletons and the top ten take approximately 14%. The sample comprised PBMCs. These receptors were collected from a human donor in good health (CMV status not recorded). Some clones in this sample may be carry-over from other donors' samples.

This clonotype has ten or more counts. The genes are TRBV7-2 and TRBJ2-7; 7 bases align to TRBD2. Trimming took 1 base from V and 3 from J; bases not matched to a gene: 21. The CDR3 consists of 20 residues. Germline V gives CDR1 SGHTA, CDR2 FQGNSA. Here the CDR3 reads CASSLVVVGGHPIPRYEQYF. The DNA of the CDR3 is TGTGCCAGCAGCTTAGTCGTCGTGGGAGGGCACCCGATCCCACGCTACGAGCAGTACTTC.

This clonotype was recorded at least ten times. This chain connects TRBV7-6 to TRBJ2-5, with D uncertain. The germline V and J ends were trimmed by 5 bases and 2 bases, with 9 bases remaining between them. CDR1 SGHVS and CDR2 FNYEAQ come from the germline V gene. The CDR3 covers 13 residues. The CDR3 region has the DNA TGTGCCAGCAGCCAACAAATTCAAGAGACCCAGTACTTC. Encoded protein: CASSQQIQETQYF.

The V gene is TRBV9, the J gene TRBJ1-2, with 8 bases aligning to TRBD1. This CDR3 has 13 residues. Germline loops: CDR1 SGDLS, CDR2 YYNGEE. J lost 4 bases, V lost 5 bases, and 4 bases had no gene match. The CDR3 loop reads CASRGDRPYGYTF. The CDR3 nucleotides read TGTGCCAGCAGGGGGGACAGGCCCTATGGCTACACCTTC.

This clonotype was counted only a few times. The chain couples TRBV7-9 to TRBJ2-1, with 7 bases lining up with TRBD1. Germline V gene lookup returns CDR1 SEHNR and CDR2 FQNEAQ (reference sequence). J lost 4 bases, V lost 2 bases, and 2 bases had no gene match. The CDR3 has 14 residues. The CDR3 DNA sequence: TGTGCCAGCAGCTTACGACAGGGATACAATGAGCAGTTCTTC. Translation gives CASSLRQGYNEQFF.

This clonotype has at least ten counts. The chain employs TRBV11-3 and TRBJ2-5; the D is unclear. Germline V CDR1 and CDR2: SGHNT, YENEEA. The CDR3 runs to 15 residues. V lost 0 bases, J lost 3 bases, and 11 bases lay in between. CDR3 amino acids: CASSLDGRLEETQYF. The CDR3 region has the DNA TGTGCCAGCAGCTTAGACGGGCGGTTGGAAGAGACCCAGTACTTC. The variable domain in full, with the rest retrieved from reference TRBV11-3 and TRBJ2-5, is EAGVVQSPRYKIIEKKQPVAFWCNPISGHNTLYWYLQNLGQGPELLIRYENEEAVDDSQLPKDRFSAERLKGVDSTLKIQPAELGDSAVYLCASSLDGRLEETQYFGPGTRLLVL.

This clonotype was counted a few times. This rearrangement joins TRBV12-3 or TRBV12-4 to TRBJ1-1, with D perhaps TRBD1 (6 bases). Trimming took off 6 bases at V and 0 bases at J, with 17 bases between the two ends. The CDR3 contains 16 residues. The CDR3 protein is CASSLRGGIMNTEAFF. The CDR3 DNA is TGTGCCAGCAGCCTTAGAGGGGGAATCATGAACACTGAAGCTTTCTTT.

This clonotype was seen many times. The chain couples TRBV27 to TRBJ1-5; D is unresolved. The V gene's germline CDR1 is MNHEY and CDR2 SMNVEV (reference sequence). This CDR3 has 14 amino acids. V lost 2 bases, J lost 3 bases, and 8 bases lay in between. CDR3: CASSLRDSNQPQHF. CDR3 nucleotides: TGTGCCAGCAGTTTAAGGGATTCCAATCAGCCCCAGCATTTT.

The sample holds many counts of this clonotype. This chain joins TRBV7-8 and TRBJ2-1; 11 bases align to TRBD2. V lost 4 bases and J lost 9; bases outside the gene matches: 11. Germline CDR1 is SGHVS and CDR2 is FQNEAQ. The CDR3 loop spans 16 amino acids. CDR3 sequence (DNA): TGTGCCAGCAGCTCGCAGGGGGGGCTAGCGGGAGGTGAGCAGTTCTTC. This encodes CASSSQGGLAGGEQFF.

This clonotype occurred many times. The chain couples TRBV5-1 to TRBJ2-4; unclear D gene. This CDR3 is 14 amino acids long. CDR1 and CDR2 from the germline V gene are SGHRS and YFSETQ. Trimming took off 0 bases at V and 8 bases at J, with 12 bases between the two ends. CDR3 sequence (DNA): TGCGCCAGCAGCTTGGAGCAGGCGGTCGACATTCAGTACTTC. Amino acids: CASSLEQAVDIQYF. Complete variable domain (other parts from reference TRBV5-1 and TRBJ2-4): KAGVTQTPRYLIKTRGQQVTLSCSPISGHRSVSWYQQTPGQGLQFLFEYFSETQRNKGNFPGRFSGRQFSNSRSEMNVSTLELGDSALYLCASSLEQAVDIQYFGAGTRLSVL.

The chain has TRBV7-6 and TRBJ2-6; D is uncertain. The CDR3 totals 15 residues. CDR1 and CDR2 (germline): SGHVS, FNYEAQ. Trimming took off 5 bases at V and 2 bases at J, with 10 bases between the two ends. This CDR3 reads CASSLLIPGANVLTF. Here the CDR3 DNA reads TGTGCCAGCAGCCTCCTTATCCCTGGGGCCAACGTCCTGACTTTC.

This clonotype was counted at least ten times. The genes are TRBV6-1 and TRBJ2-7; no clear D. Germline V gives CDR1 MNHNS, CDR2 SASEGT. With 5 bases removed from V and 2 bases from J, the gap between germline ends came to 4 bases. The CDR3 sequence is 11 residues long. The CDR3 sequence: CASSWTYEQYF. The CDR3 coding sequence is TGTGCCAGCAGTTGGACCTACGAGCAGTACTTC.

This clonotype was detected many times. V gene TRBV7-2 combines with J gene TRBJ2-2; a possible D gene is TRBD1 (5 bases). CDR1 and CDR2 (germline): SGHTA, FQGNSA. There are 12 residues in the CDR3. V shed 5 bases and J shed 7 bases, with 8 bases lying between them. DNA of the CDR3: TGTGCCAGCAGCAGGGGTGGCGGGGAGCTGTTTTTT. It codes for CASSRGGGELFF.

The table lists this clonotype with many counts. The chain uses TRBV7-3 and TRBJ1-1, with D uncertain. CDR3 length: 15 amino acids. Trimming cost V 2 bases and J 0 bases, with 10 bases left between them. CDR1 is SGHTA and CDR2 is FQGTGA in the germline V gene. The CDR3 loop reads CASSLPVALNTEAFF. CDR3 DNA: TGTGCCAGCAGCTTACCAGTAGCGCTGAACACTGAAGCTTTCTTT.

The V call is TRBV15, the J call TRBJ2-7; possible D gene TRBD1, 7 bases. In germline, CDR1 is LNHNV, CDR2 YYDKDF (reference sequence). The CDR3 extends over 16 amino acids. V was pared by 2 bases and J by 8 bases, with 22 bases between. CDR3 region: CATSRPQWTGGTKQYF. CDR3 coding DNA: TGTGCCACCAGCAGACCCCAATGGACAGGAGGGACGAAGCAGTACTTC.

This clonotype has only a few counts. The gene calls are TRBV6-2 or TRBV6-3 and TRBJ1-1; D not certain. The CDR3 length is 13 residues. Trimming shortened V by 0 bases and J by 4 bases, and 6 bases separated the two germline ends. CDR1 MNHEY and CDR2 SVGEGT come from the germline V gene. The CDR3 is CASSYSWTTEAFF. CDR3 nucleotide sequence: TGTGCCAGCAGTTACTCCTGGACCACTGAAGCTTTCTTT.

The chain has TRBV6-2 or TRBV6-3 and TRBJ2-1; 10 bases line up with TRBD2. The V gene end was trimmed by 7 bases and the J gene end by 0 bases; junction bases not matched to a gene: 6. The CDR3 covers 16 residues. Germline V gene data show CDR1 as MNHEY and CDR2 as SVGEGT. CDR3 bases: TGTGCCAGCACCGGACTAGCGGCGAGCTCCTACAATGAGCAGTTCTTC. Encoded protein: CASTGLAASSYNEQFF.

This clonotype was seen a handful of times. The gene calls are TRBV7-2 and TRBJ1-2, with a tentative D call TRBD1 (6 bases). The V end lost 6 bases, the J end lost 5 bases, and 16 bases lay between the germline ends. Germline-derived CDR1 and CDR2 are SGHTA and FQGNSA. This CDR3 has 14 residues. The DNA for the CDR3 is TGTGCCAGCAGTCCTCAGGGGATGGGGTATGGCTACACCTTC. Protein product: CASSPQGMGYGYTF.